This T cell receptor beta chain came from a study of T cell responses to AZD1222 COVID-19 vaccine. Study summary: Pooling of second doses given at about 4 or about 12 weeks was done. Points from the study as a whole: Donors were largely white British and mainly female; clonal diversity was possibly underestimated. Reportedly, nearly half of unique spike TCRs recognized epitopes outside B.1.351/B.1.1.7 mutations.

CDR1 and CDR2 (germline): SGHVS, FNYEAQ. The CDR3 has 13 amino acids. V lost 1 base, J lost 4 bases, and 8 bases lay in between. The method was immunoSEQ multiplex PCR; TCRdb's version includes in-frame clones alone and lacks a portion of them. The data contain around 110,000 clones, around 94% of them singletons. Notes on this clone: Its antigen is unknown.

The TCR was taken from an adult in good health. The gene calls are TRBV7-6 and TRBJ2-7, with D unclear. The sequenced sample was peripheral blood, obtained on day 0 of AZD1222 vaccination. As DNA, the CDR3 is TGTGCCAGCAGCTTAGGTCCATTATACGAGCAGTACTTC. Translation: CASSLGPLYEQYF. Full variable domain (outside the CDR3, taken from reference TRBV7-6 and TRBJ2-7): GAGVSQSPRYKVTKRGQDVALRCDPISGHVSLYWYRQALGQGPEFLTYFNYEAQQDKSGLPNDRFSAERPEGSISTLTIQRTEQRDSAMYRCASSLGPLYEQYFGPGTRLTVT.